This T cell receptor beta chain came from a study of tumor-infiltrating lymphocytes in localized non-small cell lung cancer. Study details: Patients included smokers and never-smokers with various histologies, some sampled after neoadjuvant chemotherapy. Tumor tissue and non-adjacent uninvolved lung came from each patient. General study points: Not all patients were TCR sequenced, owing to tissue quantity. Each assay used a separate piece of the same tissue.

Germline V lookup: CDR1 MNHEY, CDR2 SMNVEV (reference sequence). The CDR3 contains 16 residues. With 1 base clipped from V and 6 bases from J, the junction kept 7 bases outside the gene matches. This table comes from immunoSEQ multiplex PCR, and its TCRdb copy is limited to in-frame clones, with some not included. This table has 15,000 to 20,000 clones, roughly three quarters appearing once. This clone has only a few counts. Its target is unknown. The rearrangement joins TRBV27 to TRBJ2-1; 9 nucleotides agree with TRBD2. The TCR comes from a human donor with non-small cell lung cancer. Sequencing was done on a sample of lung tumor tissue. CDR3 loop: CASSLWAGGSSNEQFF. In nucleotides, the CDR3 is TGTGCCAGCAGTTTATGGGCGGGAGGGTCCAGCAATGAGCAGTTCTTC.